This T cell receptor (beta chain) was profiled in a study of blood T cell repertoires in COVID-19. Looking at the study overall: Specimens from acute and convalescent COVID-19 originated in the United States, Italy and Spain.

From germline, CDR1 is MDHEN and CDR2 SYDVKM. This CDR3 has 13 amino acids. Trimming shortened V by 10 bases and J by 0 bases, and 12 bases separated the two germline ends. Per the study methods: Counts of nucleated cells, estimated from reference gene primer amplification, were obtained. Some clones are missing from TCRdb's copy, which holds only in-frame ones; the method was immunoSEQ multiplex PCR. V and J calls and clone size are copied from that table; D and trimming were computed from the DNA. This table has around 26,000 clones, around nine tenths appearing once. Sample: peripheral blood. The sequence came from a human donor in a cohort sampled during active COVID-19. This rearrangement joins TRBV28 to TRBJ1-1, with D possibly TRBD1 on 5 matching bases. The CDR3 DNA reads as TGTGCCACCGAGGCAGGGCTGAACACTGAAGCTTTCTTT. This sequence encodes CATEAGLNTEAFF. The variable domain in full, with the rest retrieved from reference TRBV28 and TRBJ1-1, is DVKVTQSSRYLVKRTGEKVFLECVQDMDHENMFWYRQDPGLGLRLIYFSYDVKMKEKGDIPEGYSVSREKKERFSLILESASTNQTSMYLCATEAGLNTEAFFGQGTRLTVV.